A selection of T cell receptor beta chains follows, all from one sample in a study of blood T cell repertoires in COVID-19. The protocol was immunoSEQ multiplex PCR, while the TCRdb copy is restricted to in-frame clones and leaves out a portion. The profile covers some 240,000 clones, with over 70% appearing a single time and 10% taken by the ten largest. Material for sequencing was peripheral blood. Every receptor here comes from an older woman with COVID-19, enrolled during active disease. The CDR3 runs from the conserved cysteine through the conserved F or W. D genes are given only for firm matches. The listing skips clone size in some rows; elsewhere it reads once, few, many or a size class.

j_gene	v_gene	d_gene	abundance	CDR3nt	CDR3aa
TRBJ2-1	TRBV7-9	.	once	TGTGCCAGCAGCTTAACCGGGACCTACAATGAGCAGTTCTTC	CASSLTGTYNEQFF
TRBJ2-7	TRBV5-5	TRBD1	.	TGTGCCAGCAGCTTGGAGGACAGGGGAGGCGACGAGCAGTACTTC	CASSLEDRGGDEQYF
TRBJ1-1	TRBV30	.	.	TGTGCCTGGAGTGCGAGGGGGGGGGCCGACACTGAAGCTTTCTTT	CAWSARGGADTEAFF
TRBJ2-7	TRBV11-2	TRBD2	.	TGTGCCAGCAGCTTATCGGCTAGCGGGATCTCCTACGAGCAGTACTTC	CASSLSASGISYEQYF
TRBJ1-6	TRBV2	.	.	TGTGCCAGCAGAGGTCGGACAGTCTATAATTCACCCCTCCACTTT	CASRGRTVYNSPLHF
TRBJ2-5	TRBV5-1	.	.	TGCGCCAGCACCACAGGGTTCCAAGAGACCCAGTACTTC	CASTTGFQETQYF
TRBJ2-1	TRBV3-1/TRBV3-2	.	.	TGTGCCAGCAGCCCCTCACCAGCGGGCTACAATGAGCAGTTCTTC	CASSPSPAGYNEQFF
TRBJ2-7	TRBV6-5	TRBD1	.	TGTGCCAGCAGGGTAGGACAGGGGGTCTACGAGCAGTACTTC	CASRVGQGVYEQYF
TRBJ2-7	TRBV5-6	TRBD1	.	TGTGCCAGCAGCTTGGGAATGACAGGGGGCGCGGGGGAGCAGTACTTC	CASSLGMTGGAGEQYF
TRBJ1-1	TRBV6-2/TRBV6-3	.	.	TGTGCCAGCAGCTATTCGGGGAGAAACACTGAAGCTTTCTTT	CASSYSGRNTEAFF
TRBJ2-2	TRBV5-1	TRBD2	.	TGCGCCAGCAGCTTGGACGGGACTAGCGGGGCCGGGGAGCTGTTTTTT	CASSLDGTSGAGELFF
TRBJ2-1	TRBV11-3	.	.	TGTGCCAGCAGCTTATCTTGGGGAGGTGAGCAGTTCTTC	CASSLSWGGEQFF
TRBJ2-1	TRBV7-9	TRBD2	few	TGTGCCAGCAGCTTAGTTCTAGCGGGACGCAATGAGCAGTTCTTC	CASSLVLAGRNEQFF
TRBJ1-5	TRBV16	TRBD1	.	TGTGCCAGCAGCCCGATCGACAGGGGGCTTGATCAGCCCCAGCATTTT	CASSPIDRGLDQPQHF
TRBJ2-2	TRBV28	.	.	TGTGCCAGCAGTTGGTTGGCCCTGAACACCGGGGAGCTGTTTTTT	CASSWLALNTGELFF
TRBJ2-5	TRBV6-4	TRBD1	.	TGTGCCAGCAGCCCGACAGGGCTAGAGACCCAGTACTTC	CASSPTGLETQYF
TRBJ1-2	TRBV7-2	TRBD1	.	TGTGCCAGCAGCCCTCGGACAGGAATCAATGGCTACACCTTC	CASSPRTGINGYTF
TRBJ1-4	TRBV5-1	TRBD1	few	TGCGCCAGCAGCTTGGATGGGACAGGGGGTACAAAACTGTTTTTT	CASSLDGTGGTKLFF
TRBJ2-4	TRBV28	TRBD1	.	TGTGCCAGCAGTCCCTTAGGACAGGGGGCAGAAAACATTCAGTACTTC	CASSPLGQGAENIQYF
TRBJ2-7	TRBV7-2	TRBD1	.	TGTGCCAGCAGCCTGAGACAGGGTACCTACGAGCAGTACTTC	CASSLRQGTYEQYF
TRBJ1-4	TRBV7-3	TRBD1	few	TGTGCCAGCAGCGAGGGACAGGGGGCTAGGCTGTTTTTT	CASSEGQGARLFF
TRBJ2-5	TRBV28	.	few	TGTGCCAGCAGTTTAAGAATAGCGGCGGGGGAGACCCAGTACTTC	CASSLRIAAGETQYF
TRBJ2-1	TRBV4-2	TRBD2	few	TGTGCCAGCAGCCGGCACGGGACTAGCGGGAACAATGAGCAGTTCTTC	CASSRHGTSGNNEQFF
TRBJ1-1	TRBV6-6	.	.	TGTGCCAGCAGTTACTACGGGGACACTGAAGCTTTCTTT	CASSYYGDTEAFF
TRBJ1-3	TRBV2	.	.	TGTGCCAGCAGTGCAGGGGGAAACACCATATATTTT	CASSAGGNTIYF
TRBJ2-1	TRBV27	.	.	TGTGCCAGCAAGGACAGTCGGTACAATGAGCAGTTCTTC	CASKDSRYNEQFF
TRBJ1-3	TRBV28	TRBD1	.	TGTGCCAGCAGCAGACAGGGCTCTGGAAACACCATATATTTT	CASSRQGSGNTIYF
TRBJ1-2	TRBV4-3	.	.	TGCGCCAGCAGCCAAGAGTCTGGACAGATCTATGGCTACACCTTC	CASSQESGQIYGYTF
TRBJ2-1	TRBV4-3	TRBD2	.	TGCGCCAGCAGCGCTCAACTAGCGGGTCTTTACAATGAGCAGTTCTTC	CASSAQLAGLYNEQFF
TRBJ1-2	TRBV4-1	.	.	TGCGCCAGCAGCCAAGTCACAGAAAACTATGGCTACACCTTC	CASSQVTENYGYTF
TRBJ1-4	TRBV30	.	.	TGTGCCTGGAGGGACGGCCAGGGAAGTGAAAAACTGTTTTTT	CAWRDGQGSEKLFF
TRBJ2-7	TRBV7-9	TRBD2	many	TGTGCCAGCAGCTTAGCCATGGCTAGCGGACTCTACGAGCAGTACTTC	CASSLAMASGLYEQYF
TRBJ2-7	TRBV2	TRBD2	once	TGTGCCAGCAGTAGTAGCGGGACCTCCTACGAGCAGTACTTC	CASSSSGTSYEQYF
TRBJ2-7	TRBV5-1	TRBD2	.	TGCGCCAGCAGCCCCTTAGCGGGAGGCCCCTACGAGCAGTACTTC	CASSPLAGGPYEQYF
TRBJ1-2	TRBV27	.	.	TGTGCCAGCAGTTTAGGCAGGGAAAGCGGCTACACCTTC	CASSLGRESGYTF
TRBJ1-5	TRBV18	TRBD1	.	TGTGCCAGCTCACCAGGACAGGGGGATCAGCCCCAGCATTTT	CASSPGQGDQPQHF
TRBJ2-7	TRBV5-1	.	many	TGCGCCAGCAGCTTGGATGCGCACTCCTACGAGCAGTACTTC	CASSLDAHSYEQYF
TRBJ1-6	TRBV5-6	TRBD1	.	TGTGCCAGCAGCCGTGACAGGGACGGTTCACCCCTCCACTTT	CASSRDRDGSPLHF
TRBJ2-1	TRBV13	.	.	TGTGCCAGCAGCTTTAAAGGGGCGAACTACAATGAGCAGTTCTTC	CASSFKGANYNEQFF
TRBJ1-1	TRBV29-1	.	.	TGCAGCGTTGAATTAAATGAACTCGTGAACACTGAAGCTTTCTTT	CSVELNELVNTEAFF
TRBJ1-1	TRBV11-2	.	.	TGTGCCAGCACCGTGAACACTGAAGCTTTCTTT	CASTVNTEAFF
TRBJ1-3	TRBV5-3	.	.	TGTGCCAGAAGCCAAATCTACAGGGTCTCTGGAAACACCATATATTTT	CARSQIYRVSGNTIYF